Listed below are T cell receptor beta chains from one sample, sequenced in a study of human versus mouse CDR3 diversity and MHC coevolution. Assay: immunoSEQ multiplex PCR; the TCRdb copy retains only in-frame clones and omits some. The repertoire holds 75,000 to 90,000 clones, with approximately 92% as singletons. The source material was naive CD4+ T cells from blood. These receptor sequences come from a person aged 25-75 years in good health. Both conserved end residues are part of each CDR3. D genes are given only for firm matches. Clone size is not always given. Where it is, it says once, few, many or a class for expanded clones.

J gene | clone size | D gene | V gene | CDR3 protein | CDR3 DNA
TRBJ2-3 | NA | TRBD1 | TRBV5-1 | CASSKLRDSSTDTQYF | TGCGCCAGCAGCAAACTTCGGGACAGTAGCACAGATACGCAGTATTTT
TRBJ2-1 | NA | NA | TRBV6-5 | CASSYRDNNEQFF | TGTGCCAGCAGTTACAGAGACAACAATGAGCAGTTCTTC
TRBJ2-7 | NA | TRBD1 | TRBV5-6 | CASSLGQGMHEQYF | TGTGCCAGCAGTTTAGGACAGGGTATGCACGAGCAGTACTTC
TRBJ2-7 | NA | NA | TRBV7-8 | CASSLVRGSYEQYF | TGTGCCAGCAGCTTAGTACGCGGTTCCTACGAGCAGTACTTC
TRBJ2-7 | once | NA | TRBV5-5 | CASNLGTSYEQYF | TGTGCCAGCAACCTCGGGACATCCTACGAGCAGTACTTC
TRBJ2-7 | NA | NA | TRBV25-1 | CASSGRELSYEQYF | TGTGCCAGCAGTGGCCGGGAGCTCTCCTACGAGCAGTACTTC
TRBJ2-7 | NA | TRBD1 | TRBV11-2 | CASSSRLDRGSSYEQYF | TGTGCCAGCAGCTCCCGACTAGACAGGGGGAGCTCCTACGAGCAGTACTTC
TRBJ2-7 | NA | NA | TRBV29-1 | CSVGGRGYEQYF | TGCAGCGTTGGAGGTAGGGGCTACGAGCAGTACTTC
TRBJ2-2 | NA | TRBD2 | TRBV9 | CASSPGLASGELFF | TGTGCCAGCAGCCCCGGACTAGCGTCCGGGGAGCTGTTTTTT
TRBJ1-3 | NA | TRBD1 | TRBV9 | CASSGGTGLGNTIYF | TGTGCCAGCAGCGGGGGGACAGGCCTTGGAAACACCATATATTTT
TRBJ2-7 | NA | NA | TRBV6-5 | CASSSYPGEQYF | TGTGCCAGCAGTTCTTATCCGGGCGAGCAGTACTTC
TRBJ1-4 | NA | NA | TRBV10-3 | CAISESRDSLATNEKLFF | TGTGCCATCAGTGAGTCCCGAGACAGTCTCGCAACTAATGAAAAACTGTTTTTT